Following are 24 T cell receptor beta chains from one sample sequenced in a study of vaccination effects on CD4 cells after COVID-19. The assay was immunoSEQ multiplex PCR, and TCRdb's table has in-frame clones only and misses some. The data contain tens of thousands of clones, approximately 70% of them singletons. The antigens of these receptors remain unknown. Viral peptide pool expansion of antigen-specific CD4+ T cells preceded sequencing in the ViraFEST assay. Between days 9 and 10 of culture, CD4+ T cells were separated out. Sequenced material: CD4+ T cells from PBMCs cultured with HCoV-229E spike peptides, taken before COVID-19 vaccination. All receptors come from a human donor who received a COVID-19 vaccine.

The rearrangement links TRBV5-4 to TRBJ2-3; 10 bases align to TRBD2. CDR3 length: 18 residues. Germline CDR1 reads SGHNT; CDR2 reads YYREEE (reference sequence). With 6 bases clipped from V and 0 bases from J, the junction kept 13 bases outside the gene matches. The CDR3 bases are TGTGCCAGCATCCCTGGAGCTAGCGGGAGTCCGAGCACAGATACGCAGTATTTT. It is translated as CASIPGASGSPSTDTQYF.

This clone was seen more than once but under ten times. The chain combines TRBV25-1 with TRBJ1-6, with D perhaps matching TRBD1 (5 bases). This CDR3 contains 14 residues. Germline V gives CDR1 MGHDK, CDR2 SYGVNS. Trimming removed 11 bases at V and 0 bases at J, with 11 bases between. In DNA, the CDR3 is TGTGCCGCCGCAGGGAGCTCCTATAATTCACCCCTCCACTTT. This translates into CAAAGSSYNSPLHF.

The J gene is TRBJ1-2, the V gene TRBV24-1, with D possibly matching TRBD1 (6 bases). Germline V lookup: CDR1 KGHDR, CDR2 SFDVKD. This CDR3 spans 13 amino acids. Trimming pared 5 bases from V and 2 bases from J, leaving 8 bases between. CDR3 region: CATSVDRNYGYTF. The CDR3 DNA sequence: TGTGCCACCAGTGTTGACAGGAACTATGGCTACACCTTC.

The chain uses TRBV6-4 and TRBJ2-2, with unresolved D. CDR1 and CDR2 from the germline V gene are MRHNA and SNTAGT. This CDR3 is built from 15 residues. V lost 2 bases to trimming and J lost 2 bases, with 9 bases between them. The CDR3 region has the DNA TGTGCCAGCAGTGACACATATTTTAACACCGGGGAGCTGTTTTTT. Encoded protein: CASSDTYFNTGELFF.

This clone is categorized as medium-sized. This chain connects TRBV5-4 to TRBJ1-3, with a possible D match to TRBD1 (6 bases). Trimming stripped 4 bases from V and 0 bases from J, with 14 bases between. CDR3 length: 16 amino acids. The germline V gene encodes CDR1 SGHNT and CDR2 YYREEE (reference sequence). The chain's CDR3 is CASSTGGGASGNTIYF. The CDR3 bases are TGTGCCAGCAGCACCGGAGGGGGGGCCTCTGGAAACACCATATATTTT.

The chain is built from TRBV7-8 and TRBJ2-2; 8 bases match TRBD2. The CDR3 covers 15 residues. V shed 5 bases, J shed 9 bases, and the junction held 11 bases outside the gene matches. Germline V gene sequence: CDR1 SGHVS, CDR2 FQNEAQ. The DNA of the CDR3 is TGTGCCAGCAGCCCTAGAGCGGGGGAATCCCGGGAGCTGTTTTTT. Translated: CASSPRAGESRELFF.

The rearrangement joins TRBV5-1 to TRBJ1-4; D gene unclear. The CDR3 loop spans 14 amino acids. CDR1 and CDR2 from the germline V gene are SGHRS and YFSETQ. Trimming removed 0 bases from V and 0 bases from J, with 3 bases in between. The CDR3 is CASSLVATNEKLFF. The DNA of the CDR3 is TGCGCCAGCAGCTTGGTAGCAACTAATGAAAAACTGTTTTTT. Full variable domain (outside the CDR3, taken from reference TRBV5-1 and TRBJ1-4): KAGVTQTPRYLIKTRGQQVTLSCSPISGHRSVSWYQQTPGQGLQFLFEYFSETQRNKGNFPGRFSGRQFSNSRSEMNVSTLELGDSALYLCASSLVATNEKLFFGSGTQLSVL.

V usage is TRBV20-1 and J usage is TRBJ2-5; D call uncertain. CDR1 and CDR2 (germline): DFQATT, SNEGSKA (reference sequence). The CDR3 spans 13 residues. V was cut by 3 bases and J by 5 bases, with 13 bases left in between. For the CDR3, the DNA is TGCAGTGCTAGTAACACGGATCGGGAGACCCAGTACTTC. This encodes CSASNTDRETQYF.

This chain links TRBV5-4 with TRBJ2-2; 9 nucleotides align to TRBD1. After removal of 3 bases from V and 1 base from J, the junction contained 4 bases not matched to a gene. CDR3 length: 16 amino acids. The germline gives CDR1 SGHNT, CDR2 YYREEE (reference sequence). Here the CDR3 reads CASSWNRGLNTGELFF. The CDR3 region has the DNA TGTGCCAGCAGCTGGAACAGGGGGCTGAACACCGGGGAGCTGTTTTTT.

The chain is built from TRBV11-2 and TRBJ2-7; perhaps TRBD2 as D (6 bases). The CDR3 extends over 16 amino acids. CDR1 is SGHAT, CDR2 FQNNGV, per germline. The V and J ends lost 4 bases and 5 bases respectively, with 21 bases between them. CDR3 nucleotide sequence: TGTGCCAGCAGCTACGCGACGGCGGGGAGCCTGAACGAGCAGTACTTC. Its protein is CASSYATAGSLNEQYF. Full variable domain (rest looked up from reference TRBV11-2 and TRBJ2-7): EAGVAQSPRYKIIEKRQSVAFWCNPISGHATLYWYQQILGQGPKLLIQFQNNGVVDDSQLPKDRFSAERLKGVDSTLKIQPAKLEDSAVYLCASSYATAGSLNEQYFGPGTRLTVT.

This clone was seen a handful of times. The gene calls are TRBV19 and TRBJ1-2; D possibly corresponds to TRBD1 (5 bases). Trimming stripped 3 bases from V and 8 bases from J, with 16 bases between. CDR3 length equals 14 residues. In germline, CDR1 is LNHDA, CDR2 SQIVND (reference sequence). The CDR3 coding sequence is TGTGCCAGTAGTATGGCCGGGACCCGCCCGGGCTACACCTTC. It codes for CASSMAGTRPGYTF.

V is TRBV6-5 and J is TRBJ1-1; D remains ambiguous. The length of the CDR3 is 15 residues. V was trimmed by 0 bases and J by 0 bases, leaving 8 bases between them. The germline gives CDR1 MNHEY, CDR2 SVGAGI. For the CDR3, the DNA is TGTGCCAGCAGTTACTCGGCAGCTGTGAACACTGAAGCTTTCTTT. It specifies CASSYSAAVNTEAFF.

This clone has only a few counts. The chain employs TRBV25-1 and TRBJ2-3; D not certain. The germline gives CDR1 MGHDK, CDR2 SYGVNS. The CDR3 consists of 14 residues. With 5 bases removed from V and 3 bases from J, the gap between germline ends came to 12 bases. CDR3 nucleotides: TGTGCCAGCAGTCCCGGCGGTAGTACAGATACGCAGTATTTT. Amino acid sequence: CASSPGGSTDTQYF.

The chain is built from TRBV19 and TRBJ2-3; tentatively, D is TRBD2 (6 bases). Trimming shortened V by 6 bases and J by 0 bases, and 13 bases separated the two germline ends. Germline V CDR1 and CDR2: LNHDA, SQIVND (reference sequence). This CDR3 comprises 15 residues. The DNA for the CDR3 is TGTGCCAGTAGCCTCGACCGGGGGAGCACAGATACGCAGTATTTT. Translating it yields CASSLDRGSTDTQYF.

This chain connects TRBV9 to TRBJ1-2; D call uncertain. The ends were cut back, 3 bases at V and 8 bases at J, with 11 bases in the middle. The CDR3 covers 12 residues. Germline CDR1 is SGDLS and CDR2 is YYNGEE. CDR3 sequence (DNA): TGTGCCAGCAGCGCCGACGGAGAAGGCTACACCTTC. Translating it yields CASSADGEGYTF. Filled out from reference TRBV9 and TRBJ1-2, the complete variable domain reads DSGVTQTPKHLITATGQRVTLRCSPRSGDLSVYWYQQSLDQGLQFLIQYYNGEERAKGNILERFSAQQFPDLHSELNLSSLELGDSALYFCASSADGEGYTFGSGTRLTVV.

The chain links TRBV14 to TRBJ1-1; maybe TRBD1 (5 bases). With 4 bases removed from V and 7 bases from J, the gap between germline ends came to 7 bases. The CDR3 sequence is 11 residues long. CDR1 is SGHDN and CDR2 is FVKESK in the germline V gene. CDR3 in amino acids: CASSRDGEAFF. The CDR3 region has the DNA TGTGCCAGCAGCCGGGACGGTGAAGCTTTCTTT.

The chain uses TRBV12-3 or TRBV12-4 and TRBJ2-7; D is unclear. This CDR3 comprises 11 residues. Trimming took off 8 bases at V and 2 bases at J, with 7 bases between the two ends. Written as DNA, the CDR3 is TGTGCCAGCGGCATAGCCTACGAGCAGTACTTC. It specifies CASGIAYEQYF.

The chain joins TRBV13 to TRBJ2-5; D gene unclear. Germline values: CDR1 PRHDT, CDR2 FYEKMQ (reference sequence). The germline V and J ends were trimmed by 1 base and 5 bases, with 8 bases remaining between them. This CDR3 spans 13 amino acids. CDR3 sequence (DNA): TGTGCCAGCAGCTTAGCGCACTCCGAGACCCAGTACTTC. Its translation is CASSLAHSETQYF.

This chain uses TRBV19 with TRBJ2-1, with 13 bases identical to TRBD2. Unmatched junction bases numbered 1, after V lost 5 bases and J lost 6 bases. The germline CDR1 and CDR2 sequences are LNHDA and SQIVND (reference sequence). The CDR3 sequence is 14 residues long. The CDR3 DNA reads TGTGCCAGTAGTTGGACTAGCGGGAGCAATGAGCAGTTCTTC. Its translation is CASSWTSGSNEQFF. The full variable domain, with the rest looked up from reference TRBV19 and TRBJ2-1, is DGGITQSPKYLFRKEGQNVTLSCEQNLNHDAMYWYRQDPGQGLRLIYYSQIVNDFQKGDIAEGYSVSREKKESFPLTVTSAQKNPTAFYLCASSWTSGSNEQFFGPGTRLTVL.

This clone is a singleton in its sample. This chain connects TRBV19 to TRBJ2-7, with 11 positions matching TRBD2. After removal of 0 bases from V and 1 base from J, the junction contained 11 bases not matched to a gene. Germline V gene lookup returns CDR1 LNHDA and CDR2 SQIVND (reference sequence). The CDR3 spans 19 residues. CDR3 protein: CASSIEWTSGPVVSYEQYF. CDR3 in DNA: TGTGCCAGTAGTATAGAATGGACTAGCGGGCCAGTGGTTTCCTACGAGCAGTACTTC.

The gene calls are TRBV3-1 (or the pseudogene TRBV3-2) and TRBJ2-1; 8 nucleotides agree with TRBD2. CDR1 is LGHDT, CDR2 YNNKEL, per germline (reference sequence). The CDR3 extends over 15 amino acids. With 5 bases clipped from V and 0 bases from J, the junction kept 3 bases outside the gene matches. Written as DNA, the CDR3 is TGTGCCAGCAGCTCTCTAGCGGGCTCCTACAATGAGCAGTTCTTC. Protein: CASSSLAGSYNEQFF.

The chain couples TRBV4-1 to TRBJ1-4, with TRBD1 as a possible D gene (5 bases). V was pared by 3 bases and J by 6 bases, with 14 bases between. CDR3 length: 15 residues. Germline loops: CDR1 MGHRA, CDR2 YSYEKL. CDR3 sequence reads: CASSHPRGQDEKLFF. CDR3 sequence (DNA): TGCGCCAGCAGCCACCCTCGAGGACAAGATGAAAAACTGTTTTTT.

The gene calls are TRBV21-1 and TRBJ1-2; TRBD1, as called in the table, went unchecked against the DNA. TRBV21-1 is a pseudogene locus. The CDR3 totals 13 residues. CDR3 sequence reads: CASSTPNIYGYTF. Here the CDR3 DNA reads TGTGCCAGCAGCACGCCAAACATCTATGGCTACACCTTC.

The V and J genes are TRBV3-1 (or the pseudogene TRBV3-2) and TRBJ1-6; perhaps TRBD1 as D (6 bases). The length of the CDR3 is 14 residues. The V gene's germline CDR1 is LGHDT and CDR2 YNNKEL (reference sequence). Trimming shortened V by 6 bases and J by 10 bases, and 16 bases separated the two germline ends. The CDR3 reads CASRPGTFGSPLHF. CDR3 DNA sequence: TGTGCCAGCAGACCCGGGACATTCGGGTCACCCCTCCACTTT.